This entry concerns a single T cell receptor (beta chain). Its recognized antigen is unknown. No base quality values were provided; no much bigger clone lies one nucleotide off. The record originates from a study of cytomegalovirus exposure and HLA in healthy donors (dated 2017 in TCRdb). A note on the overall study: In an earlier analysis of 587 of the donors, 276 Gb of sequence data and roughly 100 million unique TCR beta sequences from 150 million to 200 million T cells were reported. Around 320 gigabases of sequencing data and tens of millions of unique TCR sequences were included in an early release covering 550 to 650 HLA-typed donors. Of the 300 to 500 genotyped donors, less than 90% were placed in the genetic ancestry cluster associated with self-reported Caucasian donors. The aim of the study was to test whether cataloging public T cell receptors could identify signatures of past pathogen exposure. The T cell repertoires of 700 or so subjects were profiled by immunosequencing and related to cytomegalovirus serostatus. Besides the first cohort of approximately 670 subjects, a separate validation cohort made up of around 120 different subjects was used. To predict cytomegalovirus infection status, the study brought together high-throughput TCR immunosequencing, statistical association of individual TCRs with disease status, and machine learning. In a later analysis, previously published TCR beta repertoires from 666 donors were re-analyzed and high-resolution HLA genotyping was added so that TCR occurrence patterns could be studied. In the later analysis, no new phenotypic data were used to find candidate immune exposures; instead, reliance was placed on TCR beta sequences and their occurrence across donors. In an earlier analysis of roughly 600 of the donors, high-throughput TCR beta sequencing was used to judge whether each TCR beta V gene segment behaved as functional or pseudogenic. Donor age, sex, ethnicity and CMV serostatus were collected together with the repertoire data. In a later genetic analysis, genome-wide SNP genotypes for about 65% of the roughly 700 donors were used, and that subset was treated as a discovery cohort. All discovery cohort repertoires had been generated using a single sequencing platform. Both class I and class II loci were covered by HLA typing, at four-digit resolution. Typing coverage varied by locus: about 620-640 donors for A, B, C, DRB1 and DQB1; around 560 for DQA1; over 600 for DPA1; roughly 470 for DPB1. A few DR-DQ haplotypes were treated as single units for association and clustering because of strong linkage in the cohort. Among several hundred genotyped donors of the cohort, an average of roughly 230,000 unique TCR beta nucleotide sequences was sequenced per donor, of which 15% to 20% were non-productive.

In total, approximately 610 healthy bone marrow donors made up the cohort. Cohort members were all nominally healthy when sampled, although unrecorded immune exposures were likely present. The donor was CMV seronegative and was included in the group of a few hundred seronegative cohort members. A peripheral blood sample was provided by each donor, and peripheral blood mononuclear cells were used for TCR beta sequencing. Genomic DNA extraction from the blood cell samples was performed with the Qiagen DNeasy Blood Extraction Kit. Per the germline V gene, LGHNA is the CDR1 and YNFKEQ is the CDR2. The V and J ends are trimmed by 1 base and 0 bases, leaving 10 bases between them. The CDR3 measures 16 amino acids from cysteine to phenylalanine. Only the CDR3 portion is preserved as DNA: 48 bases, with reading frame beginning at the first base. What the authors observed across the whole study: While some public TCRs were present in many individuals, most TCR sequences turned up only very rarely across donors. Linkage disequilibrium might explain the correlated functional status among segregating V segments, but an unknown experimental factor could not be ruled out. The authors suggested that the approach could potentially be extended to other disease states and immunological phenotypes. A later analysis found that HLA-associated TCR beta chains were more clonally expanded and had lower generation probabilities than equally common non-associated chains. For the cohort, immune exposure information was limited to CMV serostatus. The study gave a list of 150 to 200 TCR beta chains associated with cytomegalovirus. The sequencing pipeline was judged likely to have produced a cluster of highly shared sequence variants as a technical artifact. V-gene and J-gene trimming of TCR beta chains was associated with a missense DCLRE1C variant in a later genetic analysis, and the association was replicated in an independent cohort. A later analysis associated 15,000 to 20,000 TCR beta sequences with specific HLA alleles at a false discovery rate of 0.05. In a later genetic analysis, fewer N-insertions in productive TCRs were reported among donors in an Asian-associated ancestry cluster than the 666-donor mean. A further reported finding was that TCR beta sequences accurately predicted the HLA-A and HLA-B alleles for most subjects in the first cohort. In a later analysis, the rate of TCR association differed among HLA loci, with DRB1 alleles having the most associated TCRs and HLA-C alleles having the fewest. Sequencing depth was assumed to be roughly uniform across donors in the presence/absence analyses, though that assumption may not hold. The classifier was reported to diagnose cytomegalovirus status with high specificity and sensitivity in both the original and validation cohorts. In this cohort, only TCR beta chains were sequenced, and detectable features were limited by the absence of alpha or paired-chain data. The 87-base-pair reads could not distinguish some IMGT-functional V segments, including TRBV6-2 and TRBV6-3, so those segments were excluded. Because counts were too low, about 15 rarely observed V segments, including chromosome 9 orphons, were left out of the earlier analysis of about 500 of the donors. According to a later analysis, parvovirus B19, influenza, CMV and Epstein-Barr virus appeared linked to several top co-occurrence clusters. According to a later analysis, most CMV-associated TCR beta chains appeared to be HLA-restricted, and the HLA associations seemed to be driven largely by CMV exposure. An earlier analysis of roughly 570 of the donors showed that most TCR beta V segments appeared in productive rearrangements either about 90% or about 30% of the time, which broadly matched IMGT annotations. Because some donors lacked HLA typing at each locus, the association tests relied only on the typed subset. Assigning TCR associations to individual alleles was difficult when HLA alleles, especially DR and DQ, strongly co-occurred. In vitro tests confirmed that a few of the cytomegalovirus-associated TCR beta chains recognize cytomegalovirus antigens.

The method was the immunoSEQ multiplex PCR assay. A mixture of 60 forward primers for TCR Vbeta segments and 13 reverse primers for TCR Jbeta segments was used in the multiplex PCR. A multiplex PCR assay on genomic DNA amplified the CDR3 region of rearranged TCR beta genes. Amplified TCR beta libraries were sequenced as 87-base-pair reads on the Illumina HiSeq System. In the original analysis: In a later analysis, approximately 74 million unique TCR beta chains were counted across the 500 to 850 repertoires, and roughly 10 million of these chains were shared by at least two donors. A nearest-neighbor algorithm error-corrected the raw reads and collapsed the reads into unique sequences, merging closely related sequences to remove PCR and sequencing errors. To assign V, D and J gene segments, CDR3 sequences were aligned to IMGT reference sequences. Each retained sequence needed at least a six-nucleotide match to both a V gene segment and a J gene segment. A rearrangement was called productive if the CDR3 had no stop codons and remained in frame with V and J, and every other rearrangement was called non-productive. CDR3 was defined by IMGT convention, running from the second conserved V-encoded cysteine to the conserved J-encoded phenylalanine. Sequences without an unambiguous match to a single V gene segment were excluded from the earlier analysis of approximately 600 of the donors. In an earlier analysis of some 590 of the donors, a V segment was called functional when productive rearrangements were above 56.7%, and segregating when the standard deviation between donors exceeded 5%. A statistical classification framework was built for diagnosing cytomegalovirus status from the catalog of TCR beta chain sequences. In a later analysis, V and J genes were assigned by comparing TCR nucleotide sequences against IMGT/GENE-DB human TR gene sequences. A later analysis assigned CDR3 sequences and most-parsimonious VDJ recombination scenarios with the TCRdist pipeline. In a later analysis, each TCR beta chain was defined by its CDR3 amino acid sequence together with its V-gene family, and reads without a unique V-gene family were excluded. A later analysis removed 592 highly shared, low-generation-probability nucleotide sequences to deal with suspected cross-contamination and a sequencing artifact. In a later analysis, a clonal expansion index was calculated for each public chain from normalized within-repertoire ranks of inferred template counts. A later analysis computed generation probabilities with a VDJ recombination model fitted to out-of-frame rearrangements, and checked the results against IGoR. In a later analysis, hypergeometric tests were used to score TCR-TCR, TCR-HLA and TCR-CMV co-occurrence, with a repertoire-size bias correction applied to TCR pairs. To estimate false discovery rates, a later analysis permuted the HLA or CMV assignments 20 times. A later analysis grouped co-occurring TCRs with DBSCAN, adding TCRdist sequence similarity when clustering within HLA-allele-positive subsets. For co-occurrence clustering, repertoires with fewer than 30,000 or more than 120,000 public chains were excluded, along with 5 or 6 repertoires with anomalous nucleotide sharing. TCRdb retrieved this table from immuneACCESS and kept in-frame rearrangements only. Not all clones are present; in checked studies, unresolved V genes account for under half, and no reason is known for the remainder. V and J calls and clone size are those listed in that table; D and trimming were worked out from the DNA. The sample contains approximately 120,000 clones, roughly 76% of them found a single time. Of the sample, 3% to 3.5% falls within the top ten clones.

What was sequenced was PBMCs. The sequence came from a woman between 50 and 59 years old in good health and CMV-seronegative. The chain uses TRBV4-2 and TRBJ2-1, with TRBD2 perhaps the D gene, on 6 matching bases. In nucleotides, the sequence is TGTGCCAGCAGCCAAGCCTTTAGCGGCTCCTACAATGAGCAGTTCTTC. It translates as CASSQAFSGSYNEQFF.